Presented here are 7 T cell receptor beta chains from one specimen sequenced in a study of graft-versus-host responses after intestinal transplantation. Sequencing used immunoSEQ multiplex PCR; TCRdb keeps in-frame clones, though not all of them. The repertoire has approximately 8,800 clones, around 74% of them found once; the top ten carry about 32%. The graft tissue was processed, and this released both intraepithelial and lamina propria lymphocytes. Specimen: ileum tissue, collected about 70 weeks after intestinal transplant. These receptors all come from a human patient who received an intestinal transplant, so some T cells may come from the graft donor.

The chain carries TRBV6-4 and TRBJ2-1; 7 positions agree with TRBD2. Germline assignment: CDR1 MRHNA and CDR2 SNTAGT. V was pared by 0 bases and J by 6 bases, with 8 bases of the junction left unmatched. The CDR3 extends over 16 amino acids. CDR3 nucleotides: TGTGCCAGCAGTGACTCATTGGCGGGAGAAAGCAATGAGCAGTTCTTC. This encodes CASSDSLAGESNEQFF.

The chain couples TRBV9 to TRBJ2-3; D unresolved. Germline loops: CDR1 SGDLS, CDR2 YYNGEE. V lost 4 bases to trimming and J lost 6 bases, with 12 bases between them. The CDR3 is made up of 13 amino acids. The CDR3 nucleotides read TGTGCCAGCAGCCGGATAGGTTGGGATACGCAGTATTTT. This gives the protein CASSRIGWDTQYF. Filled out from reference TRBV9 and TRBJ2-3, the complete variable domain reads DSGVTQTPKHLITATGQRVTLRCSPRSGDLSVYWYQQSLDQGLQFLIQYYNGEERAKGNILERFSAQQFPDLHSELNLSSLELGDSALYFCASSRIGWDTQYFGPGTRLTVL.

The chain links TRBV10-3 to TRBJ1-5; D gene uncertain. CDR3 size: 11 residues. Trimming removed 8 bases from V and 7 bases from J, with 9 bases in between. Germline lookup yields CDR1 ENHRY and CDR2 SYGVKD. DNA of the CDR3: TGTGCCATCGGTCCAAACCAGCCCCAGCATTTT. Its translation is CAIGPNQPQHF.

The chain carries TRBV28 and TRBJ2-7; D is possibly TRBD2 (5 bases). Germline V gene lookup returns CDR1 MDHEN and CDR2 SYDVKM. The CDR3 sequence is 13 residues long. V was trimmed by 8 bases and J by 0 bases, leaving 11 bases between them. The CDR3, as DNA: TGTGCCAGCGAGGGAGAAAGCTCCTACGAGCAGTACTTC. It translates to CASEGESSYEQYF.

The rearrangement uses TRBV6-5 and TRBJ1-5, with a weak D call TRBD1 (5 bases). With 5 bases removed from V and 4 bases from J, the gap between germline ends came to 12 bases. Germline CDR1 MNHEY, CDR2 SVGAGI. This CDR3 region has 14 residues. CDR3 amino acids: CASSRGTENQPQHF. For the CDR3, the DNA is TGTGCCAGCAGTCGAGGGACGGAGAATCAGCCCCAGCATTTT.

The rearrangement joins TRBV27 to TRBJ2-1; no reliable D call. V lost 6 bases to trimming and J lost 4 bases, with 10 bases between them. The germline CDR1 and CDR2 sequences are MNHEY and SMNVEV (reference sequence). This CDR3 is built from 13 residues. CDR3: CASSLRGYNEQFF. CDR3 in DNA: TGTGCCAGCAGCCTTCGTGGGTACAATGAGCAGTTCTTC.

This clone has only a few counts. This CDR3 is CASSLGQSPLAEAFF. The CDR3 DNA sequence: TGTGCCAGCAGCTTAGGGCAGAGCCCCTTAGCTGAAGCTTTCTTT. The V gene is TRBV7-8, the J gene TRBJ1-1; D unresolved. The ends were cut back, 1 base at V and 6 bases at J, with 15 bases in the middle. CDR1 and CDR2 from the germline V gene are SGHVS and FQNEAQ. This CDR3 region has 15 residues.